The TCR beta chain described here comes from a study of cytomegalovirus exposure and HLA in healthy donors. General study findings and limits: Follow-up analysis later connected one missense variant in DCLRE1C with trimming of TCR beta V- and J-genes. Another analysis was done later, and it associated 16,951 TCR beta sequences with HLA alleles at 0.05 false discovery rate. TCR beta chains numbering some 160 were designated cytomegalovirus-associated.

The CDR3 is 19 residues long. V was clipped by 5 bases and J by 0 bases; unmatched bases: 14. The V gene's germline CDR1 is SNHLY and CDR2 FYNNEI. Details on this clone: Its antigen is undetermined.

The PCR was carried out with 60 Vbeta primers and 13 Jbeta primers. Repertoires were generated with immunoSEQ multiplex PCR, while TCRdb's copy carries only in-frame clones and drops some. This table holds 160,000 or so clones, roughly 82% found once. In nominal health when sampled, donors likely had unrecorded immune exposures nonetheless. The rearrangement uses TRBV2 and TRBJ2-2; 8 bases fit TRBD2. The sequenced sample consisted of PBMCs. This TCR was recovered from a woman between 50 and 59 years old in good health and CMV-seropositive. This CDR3 is CASSTPLSGGGANTGELFF. CDR3 coding DNA: TGTGCCAGCAGTACGCCACTCTCGGGGGGGGGCGCGAACACCGGGGAGCTGTTTTTT.